The 32 T cell receptor beta chains presented below share a single source sample, sequenced in a study of identical twins. MiXCR was run by TCRdb on the 5' RACE reads, yielding one entry per CDR3 protein. The table shows some 190,000 distinct CDR3 sequences, with 15% to 20% occurring only once. Separately, the same data were catalogued under a study of T cells expressing NK-cell markers.

Sequences were obtained from CD8+ T cells sorted from blood. The origin of the receptors is a woman in her late teens or twenties in good health.

The rearrangement joins TRBV19 to TRBJ1-5; no firm D call. CDR3 length: 14 residues. The germline V gene has CDR1 LNHDA and CDR2 SQIVND (reference sequence). V was cut by 5 bases and J by 0 bases, with 8 bases left in between. In DNA, the CDR3 is TGTGCCAGTAGTGCGGGGTATAGCAATCAGCCCCAGCATTTT. Translating gives CASSAGYSNQPQHF.

This chain connects TRBV29-1 to TRBJ1-4; perhaps TRBD1 as D (6 bases). This CDR3 region has 12 residues. Germline loops: CDR1 SQVTM, CDR2 ANQGSEA. With 7 bases removed from V and 7 bases from J, the gap between germline ends came to 13 bases. The CDR3 is CSDRDGSEKLFF. The CDR3 bases are TGCAGCGACAGGGATGGGAGTGAAAAACTGTTTTTT.

This clonotype was seen a few times. The CDR3 DNA reads TGCGCCAGCAGCCAAGAGCCTAGTGGCAATGAGCAGTTCTTC. Protein product: CASSQEPSGNEQFF. The rearrangement uses TRBV4-1 and TRBJ2-1; D gene uncertain. This CDR3 comprises 14 residues. The V gene's germline CDR1 is MGHRA and CDR2 YSYEKL. The V end was cut by 0 bases, the J end by 6 bases, with 9 bases between.

This chain joins TRBV14 and TRBJ2-5; tentatively, D is TRBD1 (6 bases). Trimming pared 1 base from V and 1 base from J, leaving 16 bases between. From germline, CDR1 is SGHDN and CDR2 FVKESK. CDR3 length: 17 residues. The CDR3 sequence is CASSQVTTGRAQETQYF. CDR3 nucleotide sequence: TGTGCCAGCAGCCAAGTAACGACAGGCAGGGCCCAAGAGACCCAGTACTTC.

J is TRBJ2-5 and V is TRBV11-2, with TRBD2 identical over 10 bases. With 2 bases clipped from V and 1 base from J, the junction kept 4 bases outside the gene matches. Germline assignment: CDR1 SGHAT and CDR2 FQNNGV. The CDR3 extends over 16 amino acids. CDR3 sequence (DNA): TGTGCCAGCAGCTTATTCCAGCGGGAGGGCCAAGAGACCCAGTACTTC. Encoded protein: CASSLFQREGQETQYF.

This clonotype was counted only a few times. The V call is TRBV9, the J call TRBJ1-6, with 7 bases matching TRBD1. V shed 6 bases and J 8 bases; nucleotides not matched to a gene: 14. CDR1 and CDR2 from the germline V gene are SGDLS and YYNGEE. CDR3 size: 16 residues. CDR3 loop: CASNHQGVTGDSPLHF. The CDR3 nucleotides are TGTGCCAGCAACCATCAGGGGGTCACGGGGGATTCACCCCTCCACTTT.

The chain combines TRBV15 with TRBJ2-1; 7 positions agree with TRBD2. The junction had 8 bases not matched to a gene; V was cut back by 4 bases and J by 8 bases. The CDR3 is 14 amino acids. CDR1 is LNHNV and CDR2 is YYDKDF in the germline V gene (reference sequence). The CDR3 here is CATSTRTSGYEQFF. CDR3 DNA sequence: TGTGCCACCAGCACGAGGACTAGTGGGTATGAGCAGTTCTTC.

This clonotype was detected ten times or more. V and J are TRBV24-1 and TRBJ2-1; no firm D call. V gave up 2 bases and J gave up 7 bases, with 5 bases separating them. This CDR3 is 12 amino acids long. CDR1 KGHDR and CDR2 SFDVKD come from the germline V gene. The CDR3 DNA sequence: TGTGCCACCAGTGATTCACAAAATGAGCAGTTCTTC. Protein product: CATSDSQNEQFF.

The gene calls are TRBV7-9 and TRBJ1-5; tentative D call: TRBD1 (5 bases). Germline CDR1 is SEHNR and CDR2 is FQNEAQ (reference sequence). The CDR3 length is 13 residues. Trimming removed 5 bases at V and 7 bases at J, with 12 bases between. This CDR3 reads CASSDQGKQPQHF. As DNA, the CDR3 is TGTGCCAGCAGCGATCAGGGTAAACAGCCCCAGCATTTT. Combining the CDR3 with reference TRBV7-9 and TRBJ1-5 gives the whole variable domain DTGVSQNPRHKITKRGQNVTFRCDPISEHNRLYWYRQTLGQGPEFLTYFQNEAQLEKSRLLSDRFSAERPKGSFSTLEIQRTEQGDSAMYLCASSDQGKQPQHFGDGTRLSIL.

The chain has TRBV7-7 and TRBJ2-2; D remains unclear. The V gene's germline CDR1 is SSHAT and CDR2 FNYEAQ (reference sequence). The CDR3 consists of 12 residues. CDR3 coding DNA: TGTGCTAGCCAGGCGAACACCGGGGAGCTGTTTTTT. Protein product: CASQANTGELFF.

This clonotype was observed a handful of times. The rearrangement joins TRBV20-1 to TRBJ2-3; 13 positions agree with TRBD2. V lost 1 base to trimming and J lost 3 bases; unmatched junction nucleotides: 10. The CDR3 extends over 18 amino acids. In germline, CDR1 is DFQATT, CDR2 SNEGSKA (reference sequence). This chain's CDR3 is CSARGGQKGLAGTDTQYF. CDR3 nucleotides: TGCAGTGCTAGAGGAGGTCAAAAGGGACTAGCGGGAACAGATACGCAGTATTTT.

This clonotype was counted ten times or more. The chain couples TRBV29-1 to TRBJ2-2; D remains unclear. CDR1 SQVTM and CDR2 ANQGSEA come from the germline V gene. V gave up 7 bases and J gave up 7 bases, with 13 bases separating them. The CDR3 length is 12 residues. CDR3 region: CSAMMQVGELFF. The CDR3 nucleotides read TGCAGCGCCATGATGCAGGTCGGGGAGCTGTTTTTT.

The DNA of the CDR3 is TGCGCCAGCAGCTCGCTGGGACACCCTAGCACAGATACGCAGTATTTT. This translates into CASSSLGHPSTDTQYF. This sequence joins TRBV5-1 and TRBJ2-3; possibly TRBD1 for D (6 bases). V dropped 3 bases and J dropped 0 bases, with 14 bases sitting between them. The germline gives CDR1 SGHRS, CDR2 YFSETQ. The CDR3 contains 16 residues.

This clonotype has ten or more counts. The chain employs TRBV12-3 or TRBV12-4 and TRBJ2-2, with D maybe TRBD2 (5 bases). V dropped 4 bases and J dropped 6 bases, with 9 bases sitting between them. The CDR3 is 13 amino acids. For the CDR3, the DNA is TGTGCCAGCAGTTGGATCGGGGCCGGGGAGCTGTTTTTT. Protein sequence: CASSWIGAGELFF.

Only a few counts were recorded for this clonotype. The chain's CDR3 is CASSLGPRTYF. The CDR3 region has the DNA TGTGCCAGCAGTTTAGGCCCTAGGACGTATTTT. This chain connects TRBV12-3 or TRBV12-4 to TRBJ2-3; no clear D. V lost 1 base to trimming and J lost 14 bases, with 10 bases between them. The CDR3 runs 11 residues.

This clonotype was recorded a few times. This chain connects TRBV25-1 to TRBJ2-1, with D maybe TRBD2 (6 bases). V gave up 7 bases and J gave up 8 bases, with 9 bases separating them. Germline assignment: CDR1 MGHDK and CDR2 SYGVNS. There are 11 residues in the CDR3. This CDR3 reads CASKGGDEQFF. CDR3 bases: TGTGCCAGCAAGGGCGGGGATGAGCAGTTCTTC. The variable domain in full, with the rest retrieved from reference TRBV25-1 and TRBJ2-1, is EADIYQTPRYLVIGTGKKITLECSQTMGHDKMYWYQQDPGMELHLIHYSYGVNSTEKGDLSSESTVSRIRTEHFPLTLESARPSHTSQYLCASKGGDEQFFGPGTRLTVL.

This clonotype was observed a handful of times. This chain links TRBV29-1 with TRBJ2-3; 8 bases match TRBD2. Germline assignment: CDR1 SQVTM and CDR2 ANQGSEA. V shed 5 bases, J shed 2 bases, and the junction held 3 bases outside the gene matches. This CDR3 contains 13 residues. In DNA, the CDR3 is TGCAGCGTTTCGGGGGGGCACACAGATACGCAGTATTTT. Its translation: CSVSGGHTDTQYF.

The chain carries TRBV7-9 and TRBJ2-1; 9 bases match TRBD2. In germline, CDR1 is SEHNR, CDR2 FQNEAQ (reference sequence). The CDR3 totals 14 residues. V shed 3 bases and J 9 bases; nucleotides not matched to a gene: 6. CDR3 residues: CASSFYEAGGEQFF. The CDR3 DNA reads as TGTGCCAGCAGCTTTTATGAAGCGGGGGGTGAGCAGTTCTTC.

The rearrangement uses TRBV7-9 and TRBJ2-5; D unresolved. V was cut by 5 bases and J by 6 bases, with 7 bases left in between. Germline V gene lookup returns CDR1 SEHNR and CDR2 FQNEAQ (reference sequence). This CDR3 has 11 amino acids. CDR3 bases: TGTGCCAGCAGCCCCGGGCAGACCCAGTACTTC. It specifies CASSPGQTQYF.

This clonotype was recorded many times. This chain links TRBV15 with TRBJ2-2; 11 bases are a match to TRBD2. This CDR3 has 16 amino acids. Germline V gene sequence: CDR1 LNHNV, CDR2 YYDKDF (reference sequence). Trimming at V came to 1 base and at J to 6 bases, leaving 4 bases not matched to a gene. The CDR3 reads CATSRGLAGKAGELFF. DNA for the CDR3: TGTGCCACCAGCAGAGGACTAGCGGGGAAGGCCGGGGAGCTGTTTTTT.

This clonotype was seen a few times. The rearrangement joins TRBV6-1 to TRBJ1-4; tentatively, D is TRBD1 (5 bases). Germline V gene lookup returns CDR1 MNHNS and CDR2 SASEGT. V was cut by 6 bases and J by 3 bases, with 14 bases left in between. The CDR3 totals 15 residues. The DNA for the CDR3 is TGTGCCAGCAGGAACATGGGGACGGCTAATGAAAAACTGTTTTTT. This codes for CASRNMGTANEKLFF.

The rearrangement links TRBV5-1 to TRBJ2-7; TRBD1 or TRBD2 may be the D gene (5 bases each). Germline values: CDR1 SGHRS, CDR2 YFSETQ. V was clipped by 4 bases and J by 6 bases, with 14 bases between them. There are 13 residues in the CDR3. In DNA, the CDR3 is TGCGCCAGCAGCCCTACAGGTGGGGGCGAGCAGTACTTC. This codes for CASSPTGGGEQYF.

The CDR3 nucleotides read TGTGCCAGCCGCGGGAGGAACCAAGAGACCCAGTACTTC. Translated: CASRGRNQETQYF. The chain is built from TRBV11-3 and TRBJ2-5; 8 nucleotides match TRBD2. The trim removed 8 bases at V and 0 bases at J, leaving 2 bases unmatched. The CDR3 contains 13 residues. Germline loops: CDR1 SGHNT, CDR2 YENEEA.

The CDR3 bases are TGTGCCAGCAGCCAGGGACTAGCGGGACGAAGCTCCTACGAGCAGTACTTC. Translated, it gives CASSQGLAGRSSYEQYF. The chain is built from TRBV14 and TRBJ2-7; the match to TRBD2 covers 13 bases. The germline V gene has CDR1 SGHDN and CDR2 FVKESK. V was clipped by 3 bases and J by 0 bases; unmatched bases: 5. The CDR3 spans 17 residues.

The J gene is TRBJ2-5, the V gene TRBV7-9; TRBD2 aligns across 10 bases. The CDR3 covers 15 residues. Germline V gene lookup returns CDR1 SEHNR and CDR2 FQNEAQ (reference sequence). The trim removed 2 bases at V and 5 bases at J, leaving 5 bases unmatched. The CDR3 bases are TGTGCCAGCAGCTTACCTAGCGGGAGTAGTGAGACCCAGTACTTC. Translated: CASSLPSGSSETQYF.

The rearrangement joins TRBV20-1 to TRBJ2-1, with D uncertain. CDR3 length: 13 residues. The germline V gene has CDR1 DFQATT and CDR2 SNEGSKA (reference sequence). Trimming removed 5 bases from V and 3 bases from J, with 11 bases in between. The CDR3 nucleotides read TGCAGTGCTCCCACGGGTATCTACAATGAGCAGTTCTTC. It encodes CSAPTGIYNEQFF.

In this sample, this clonotype turned up many times. The V and J genes are TRBV4-1 and TRBJ1-4; D is undetermined. V lost 4 bases and J lost 3, with 9 bases in between. Germline assignment: CDR1 MGHRA and CDR2 YSYEKL. CDR3 length equals 14 residues. The chain's CDR3 is CASSPEGANEKLFF. The CDR3 DNA reads TGCGCCAGCAGCCCGGAGGGAGCTAATGAAAAACTGTTTTTT.

The chain couples TRBV12-3 or TRBV12-4 to TRBJ1-2; D call uncertain. V lost 2 bases and J 6 bases, leaving 7 bases between the germline ends. This CDR3 has 12 amino acids. The CDR3 nucleotides read TGTGCCAGCAGTTTAAGGCCGGATGGCTACACCTTC. It specifies CASSLRPDGYTF.

This clonotype turned up a few times. This chain links TRBV19 with TRBJ2-3; either TRBD1 or TRBD2 may supply D (5 bases each). V was pared by 6 bases and J by 1 base, with 11 bases between. Per germline, CDR1 LNHDA and CDR2 SQIVND (reference sequence). The CDR3 spans 14 residues. DNA of the CDR3: TGTGCCAGTAGCGGGGCTGTAGGCACAGATACGCAGTATTTT. Its protein product is CASSGAVGTDTQYF.

The J gene is TRBJ2-5, the V gene TRBV13; perhaps TRBD2 as D (6 bases). The CDR3 totals 14 residues. Trimming took off 5 bases at V and 0 bases at J, with 10 bases between the two ends. CDR1 and CDR2 (germline): PRHDT, FYEKMQ (reference sequence). In DNA form, the CDR3 reads TGTGCCAGCAGCCCCAGGGACTACCAAGAGACCCAGTACTTC. This codes for CASSPRDYQETQYF. The whole variable domain, filled in from reference TRBV13 and TRBJ2-5, reads AAGVIQSPRHLIKEKRETATLKCYPIPRHDTVYWYQQGPGQDPQFLISFYEKMQSDKGSIPDRFSAQQFSDYHSELNMSSLELGDSALYFCASSPRDYQETQYFGPGTRLLVL.

This sequence joins TRBV30 and TRBJ2-5; a possible D gene is TRBD1 (6 bases). The germline CDR1 and CDR2 sequences are GTSNPN and SVGIG (reference sequence). Trimming left V 4 bases short and J 1 base short, with 19 bases between. The CDR3 covers 16 residues. The CDR3 DNA is TGTGCCTGGACTTATCGGGCAGGGGAGCCCCAAGAGACCCAGTACTTC. This codes for CAWTYRAGEPQETQYF.

The chain links TRBV18 to TRBJ2-1, with D possibly being TRBD1 or TRBD2 (7 bases each). CDR3 length equals 14 residues. Trimming stripped 2 bases from V and 7 bases from J, with 12 bases between. Germline CDR1 reads KGHSH; CDR2 reads LQKENI. CDR3 protein: CASSPGQGGNEQFF. In nucleotides, the CDR3 is TGTGCCAGCTCACCAGGCCAGGGGGGGAATGAGCAGTTCTTC.